Sequencing of this TCR beta chain was carried out in a study of regulatory T cells in long-lasting Graves disease. Researchers made TCR beta libraries by using iRepertoire HTBI primers and running Arm-PCR on CDR3 regions. Source study methods: Among the samples, roughly 61 TRBV and 13 to 15 TRBJ segments were identified. TCRdb independently ran MiXCR on the multiplex PCR reads; one entry per CDR3 protein. V and J calls and clone size were set by TCRdb, not the authors. The sample shows 310,000 or so distinct CDR3 sequences, roughly a fifth of them seen only once. This clonotype was seen a few times. Its antigen is as yet unknown. The time point was: persistent/refractory GD, antithyroid drugs over 5 years with positive TRAb. RNA isolated from PBMCs was used to make the TCR library. Trimming left V 3 bases short and J 3 bases short, with 10 bases between. CDR1 and CDR2 (germline): SGDLS, YYNGEE. There are 13 residues in the CDR3.

Whole-study findings and limits: It was possible that the small sample size reduced accuracy. Thyroid tissue went unexamined; only peripheral blood was analyzed. Favored usage of TRBV28, TRBJ1-2 and TRBJ2-5 was recorded in persistent disease.

The origin of this receptor is a female donor with Graves disease. The sample in question was peripheral blood mononuclear cells (PBMCs), obtained when the disease was refractory, from a patient treated with antithyroid drugs. The chain uses TRBV9 and TRBJ2-7; tentative D call: TRBD2 (6 bases). CDR3 nucleotide sequence: TGTGCCAGCAGCGGGCGGGATTACTACGAGCAGTACTTC. Its translation: CASSGRDYYEQYF. The complete variable domain, with remaining parts taken from reference TRBV9 and TRBJ2-7, reads DSGVTQTPKHLITATGQRVTLRCSPRSGDLSVYWYQQSLDQGLQFLIQYYNGEERAKGNILERFSAQQFPDLHSELNLSSLELGDSALYFCASSGRDYYEQYFGPGTRLTVT.